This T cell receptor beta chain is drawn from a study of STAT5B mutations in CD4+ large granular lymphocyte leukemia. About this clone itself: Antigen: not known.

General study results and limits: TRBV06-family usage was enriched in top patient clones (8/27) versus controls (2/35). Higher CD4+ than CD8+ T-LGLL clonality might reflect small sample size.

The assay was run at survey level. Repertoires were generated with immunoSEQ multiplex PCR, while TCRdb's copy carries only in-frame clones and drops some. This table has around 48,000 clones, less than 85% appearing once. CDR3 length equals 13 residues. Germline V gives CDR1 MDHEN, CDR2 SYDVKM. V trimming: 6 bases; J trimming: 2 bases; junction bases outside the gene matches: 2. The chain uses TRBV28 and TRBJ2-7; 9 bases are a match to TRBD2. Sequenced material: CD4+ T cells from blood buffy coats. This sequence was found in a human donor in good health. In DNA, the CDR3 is TGTGCCAGCAGGAGGACTAGCGCCTACGAGCAGTACTTC. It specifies CASRRTSAYEQYF.